These 13 T cell receptor beta chains were sequenced from one sample in a study of T cell repertoires in cytomegalovirus infection. TCRdb itself ran the reads through MiXCR, one entry per CDR3 protein. The sample carries hundreds of thousands of distinct CDR3 sequences, less than 25% recorded once. Specimen: CD8+ T cells from PBMCs. The receptors were sampled from a human donor in good health (CMV status not recorded). Some clones in this sample may be carry-over from other donors' samples.

In its sample, this clonotype was seen many times. The chain has TRBV12-3 or TRBV12-4 and TRBJ2-2; D is ambiguous. The germline V and J ends were trimmed by 6 bases and 7 bases, with 15 bases remaining between them. The CDR3 loop spans 14 amino acids. This CDR3 is CASRLNSIRGELFF. In DNA, the CDR3 is TGTGCCAGCAGGCTAAATAGTATTCGCGGGGAGCTGTTTTTT.

The table lists this clonotype with a count of one. This chain joins TRBV20-1 and TRBJ2-7; D not resolved. Trimming stripped 3 bases from V and 0 bases from J, with 12 bases between. CDR3 length: 14 residues. The germline gives CDR1 DFQATT, CDR2 SNEGSKA (reference sequence). The CDR3 coding sequence is TGCAGTGCTAGTACCCCCCAGTACTCCTACGAGCAGTACTTC. Translation gives CSASTPQYSYEQYF.

This clonotype was seen a handful of times. The chain joins TRBV2 to TRBJ1-3; maybe TRBD1 (5 bases). The V end was cut by 7 bases, the J end by 1 base, with 8 bases between. The CDR3 is 13 residues long. CDR1 and CDR2 from the germline V gene are SNHLY and FYNNEI. Written as DNA, the CDR3 is TGTGCCAGCAATGGGGGATCTGGAAACACCATATATTTT. It specifies CASNGGSGNTIYF. The variable domain in full, with the rest retrieved from reference TRBV2 and TRBJ1-3, is EPEVTQTPSHQVTQMGQEVILRCVPISNHLYFYWYRQILGQKVEFLVSFYNNEISEKSEIFDDQFSVERPDGSNFTLKIRSTKLEDSAMYFCASNGGSGNTIYFGEGSWLTVV.

This sequence joins TRBV13 and TRBJ2-3; D might be TRBD1 or TRBD2, each matching 5 bases. Germline CDR1 is PRHDT and CDR2 is FYEKMQ (reference sequence). Trimming pared 4 bases from V and 0 bases from J, leaving 14 bases between. This CDR3 contains 16 residues. This chain's CDR3 is CASSSRDGTSTDTQYF. The CDR3 nucleotides read TGTGCCAGCAGCTCCCGGGACGGAACTAGCACAGATACGCAGTATTTT.

There are many counts of this clonotype. The J gene is TRBJ2-3, the V gene TRBV7-2; no reliable D call. V lost 8 bases and J 6 bases, leaving 6 bases between the germline ends. This CDR3 comprises 10 residues. Germline V gene lookup returns CDR1 SGHTA and CDR2 FQGNSA. In DNA form, the CDR3 reads TGTGCCAGCTTGGAGGATACGCAGTATTTT. Translating gives CASLEDTQYF.

The chain joins TRBV7-8 to TRBJ2-1, with 9 bases fitting TRBD1. V was pared by 2 bases and J by 3 bases, with 8 bases of the junction left unmatched. The germline gives CDR1 SGHVS, CDR2 FQNEAQ. This CDR3 has 17 residues. This chain's CDR3 is CASSLSSQGAIYNEQFF. Here the CDR3 DNA reads TGTGCCAGCAGCTTATCGTCACAGGGGGCCATCTACAATGAGCAGTTCTTC.

The chain is built from TRBV20-1 and TRBJ2-5, with TRBD1 as a possible D gene (6 bases). Germline V CDR1 and CDR2: DFQATT, SNEGSKA (reference sequence). The CDR3 runs to 14 residues. V gave up 2 bases and J gave up 3 bases, with 13 bases separating them. The CDR3 region has the DNA TGCAGTGCTAGACTCCGGGGACAAAAAGAGACCCAGTACTTC. Protein: CSARLRGQKETQYF.

The V call is TRBV20-1, the J call TRBJ2-5; no reliable D call. CDR1 is DFQATT and CDR2 is SNEGSKA in the germline V gene (reference sequence). The ends were cut back, 0 bases at V and 3 bases at J, with 8 bases in the middle. CDR3 size: 13 residues. The CDR3 coding sequence is TGCAGTGCTAGAGAATCCGAGGAAGAGACCCAGTACTTC. This codes for CSARESEEETQYF.

This clonotype turned up a few times. The rearrangement links TRBV9 to TRBJ2-2; possible D gene TRBD1, 6 bases. The CDR3 consists of 17 residues. Trimming removed 4 bases at V and 4 bases at J, with 20 bases between. CDR1 is SGDLS and CDR2 is YYNGEE in the germline V gene. CDR3 loop: CASSRDSSGVVTGELFF. CDR3 sequence (DNA): TGTGCCAGCAGCCGAGATAGCTCAGGGGTCGTCACCGGGGAGCTGTTTTTT. Filled out from reference TRBV9 and TRBJ2-2, the complete variable domain reads DSGVTQTPKHLITATGQRVTLRCSPRSGDLSVYWYQQSLDQGLQFLIQYYNGEERAKGNILERFSAQQFPDLHSELNLSSLELGDSALYFCASSRDSSGVVTGELFFGEGSRLTVL.

The rearrangement uses TRBV28 and TRBJ2-1; D not resolved. The CDR3 runs to 13 residues. V was pared by 10 bases and J by 8 bases, with 18 bases between. Looked up from germline, CDR1 is MDHEN and CDR2 is SYDVKM. CDR3 sequence reads: CATYGPRGDEQFF. The CDR3 nucleotides read TGTGCCACCTACGGACCCCGCGGAGATGAGCAGTTCTTC. The full variable domain, completed using reference TRBV28 and TRBJ2-1, is DVKVTQSSRYLVKRTGEKVFLECVQDMDHENMFWYRQDPGLGLRLIYFSYDVKMKEKGDIPEGYSVSREKKERFSLILESASTNQTSMYLCATYGPRGDEQFFGPGTRLTVL.

This chain joins TRBV28 and TRBJ1-1; D not certain. CDR1 is MDHEN, CDR2 SYDVKM, per germline. Deletions cut 4 bases from V and 6 bases from J, with 15 bases between. The CDR3 is 14 residues long. The CDR3 protein is CASSSPLKGPEAFF. CDR3 coding DNA: TGTGCCAGCAGTTCCCCCCTTAAGGGCCCTGAAGCTTTCTTT.

This chain links TRBV5-1 with TRBJ2-7; no clear D. CDR1 SGHRS and CDR2 YFSETQ come from the germline V gene. This CDR3 has 12 residues. V was clipped by 4 bases and J by 2 bases, with 7 bases between them. CDR3 amino acids: CASSIITYEQYF. The CDR3 nucleotides are TGCGCCAGCAGCATAATTACCTACGAGCAGTACTTC.

This clonotype was detected only a few times. The CDR3 coding sequence is TGTGCCAGCAGAGCGGGGGGGCTTGAGACCCAGTACTTC. Encoded protein: CASRAGGLETQYF. The chain has TRBV7-9 and TRBJ2-5; TRBD2 matches 10 bases. Losses at the gene ends were 6 bases for V and 5 bases for J; bases not matched to a gene: 3. This CDR3 is 13 amino acids long. Germline V lookup: CDR1 SEHNR, CDR2 FQNEAQ (reference sequence).